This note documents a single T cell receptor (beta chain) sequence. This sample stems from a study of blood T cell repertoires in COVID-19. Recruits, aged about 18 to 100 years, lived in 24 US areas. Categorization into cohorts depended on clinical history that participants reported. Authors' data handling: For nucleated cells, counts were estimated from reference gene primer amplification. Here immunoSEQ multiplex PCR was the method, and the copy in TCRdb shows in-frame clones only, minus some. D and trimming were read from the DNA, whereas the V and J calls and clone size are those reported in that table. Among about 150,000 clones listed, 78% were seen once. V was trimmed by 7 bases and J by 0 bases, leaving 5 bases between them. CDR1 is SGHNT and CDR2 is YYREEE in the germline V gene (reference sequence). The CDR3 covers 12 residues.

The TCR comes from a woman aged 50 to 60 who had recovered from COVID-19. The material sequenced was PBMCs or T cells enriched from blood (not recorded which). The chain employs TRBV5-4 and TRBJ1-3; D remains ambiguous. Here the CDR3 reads CASGSSGNTIYF. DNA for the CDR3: TGTGCCAGCGGGAGCTCTGGAAACACCATATATTTT. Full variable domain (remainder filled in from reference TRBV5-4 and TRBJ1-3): ETGVTQSPTHLIKTRGQQVTLRCSSQSGHNTVSWYQQALGQGPQFIFQYYREEENGRGNFPPRFSGLQFPNYSSELNVNALELDDSALYLCASGSSGNTIYFGEGSWLTVV.